One and the same sample provided the 8 T cell receptor beta chains below, sequenced in a study of T cell changes during pregnancy in multiple sclerosis. TCRdb keeps only in-frame clones here, not all; method: immunoSEQ multiplex PCR. Of about 99,000 clones in the sample, 85% to 95% were seen once. The sample in question was peripheral blood, obtained after pregnancy. The receptors come from a female donor with multiple sclerosis, enrolled in a pregnancy study.

The gene calls are TRBV5-1 and TRBJ2-1; TRBD2 matches at 11 bases. CDR3 size: 14 residues. Per the germline V gene, CDR1 is SGHRS and CDR2 is YFSETQ. Trimming took 0 bases from V and 9 from J; bases not matched to a gene: 2. The CDR3 is CASSLVAGGGEQFF. The CDR3 DNA follows: TGCGCCAGCAGCTTGGTAGCGGGAGGGGGTGAGCAGTTCTTC.

The rearrangement uses TRBV4-1 and TRBJ1-5; D call uncertain. The germline CDR1 and CDR2 sequences are MGHRA and YSYEKL. V was cut by 4 bases and J by 5 bases, with 9 bases left in between. This CDR3 region has 13 residues. The CDR3 DNA sequence: TGCGCCAGCAGCCTCGGTCCCGATCAGCCCCAGCATTTT. Encoded protein: CASSLGPDQPQHF.

As DNA, the CDR3 is TGTGCCTGGAGTGCCGTCCCGAGGGCTAGAAACACCATATATTTT. It specifies CAWSAVPRARNTIYF. The genes are TRBV30 and TRBJ1-3; D is unclear. CDR3 length: 15 residues. The V gene lost 1 base and the J gene lost 5 bases, with 15 bases spanning the gap. Germline values: CDR1 GTSNPN, CDR2 SVGIG (reference sequence).

In this sample, this clone turned up once. The V call is TRBV19, the J call TRBJ1-1; TRBD1 agrees at 11 bases. The CDR3 has 16 residues. V shed 3 bases, J shed 3 bases, and the junction held 6 bases outside the gene matches. The germline CDR1 and CDR2 sequences are LNHDA and SQIVND (reference sequence). The CDR3 bases are TGTGCCAGTAGTATGATACCGGGACAGGGGGACACTGAAGCTTTCTTT. Its translation: CASSMIPGQGDTEAFF.

This clone was seen more than once but under ten times. This chain links TRBV2 with TRBJ2-2; D uncertain. CDR1 is SNHLY, CDR2 FYNNEI, per germline. The CDR3 is 11 residues long. The ends were cut back, 6 bases at V and 6 bases at J, with 5 bases in the middle. CDR3 sequence: CASSLAGELFF. The CDR3 region has the DNA TGTGCCAGCAGCCTAGCCGGGGAGCTGTTTTTT.

This chain joins TRBV2 and TRBJ1-2; tentatively, D is TRBD1 (6 bases). This CDR3 region has 14 residues. With 4 bases removed from V and 4 bases from J, the gap between germline ends came to 13 bases. Per the germline V gene, CDR1 is SNHLY and CDR2 is FYNNEI. DNA for the CDR3: TGTGCCAGCAGTGGGACAGCTCCTTTCTATGGCTACACCTTC. This sequence encodes CASSGTAPFYGYTF.

This clone was detected a few times. The CDR3 bases are TGCAGCGTTACCGGGACTGTCGGCAATGAGCAGTTCTTC. Translated: CSVTGTVGNEQFF. The chain links TRBV29-1 to TRBJ2-1, with TRBD2 as a possible D gene (6 bases). This CDR3 is 13 amino acids long. In germline, CDR1 is SQVTM, CDR2 ANQGSEA. V was shortened by 5 bases and J by 6 bases, with 14 bases between the two germline ends.

The gene calls are TRBV7-9 and TRBJ2-5, with D possibly being TRBD1 (5 bases). CDR1 is SEHNR and CDR2 is FQNEAQ in the germline V gene (reference sequence). V was shortened by 9 bases and J by 2 bases, with 10 bases between the two germline ends. This CDR3 spans 12 amino acids. CDR3 DNA: TGTGCCAGTAGTGCAGGGCAAGAGACCCAGTACTTC. Its translation: CASSAGQETQYF. The full variable domain, in which reference TRBV7-9 and TRBJ2-5 provide the parts outside the CDR3, is DTGVSQNPRHKITKRGQNVTFRCDPISEHNRLYWYRQTLGQGPEFLTYFQNEAQLEKSRLLSDRFSAERPKGSFSTLEIQRTEQGDSAMYLCASSAGQETQYFGPGTRLLVL.